Reported below is one TCR beta chain. The antigen it binds to is not known. Per-base qualities were not stored, and no clone one base away is much larger. This entry comes from a study of T cell responses to AZD1222 COVID-19 vaccine (dated by TCRdb to the early 2020s). Some background on the complete study: A total of about 250 trial participants underwent TCR sequencing, of whom 207 had received two doses of AZD1222 and around 25 had received two doses of the MenACWY control vaccine. Trial participants were enrolled by age into subgroups of 18-55, 56-69 and 70-plus years, and roughly 160, 29 and 62 TCR-sequenced participants, respectively, were included in these subgroups. On the study overall, not on this receptor specifically: Most participants were white British and females outnumbered males, and the authors suggested that clonal diversity may have been underestimated. Because no day 14 peak-response samples were available, the repertoires could be characterized only after the peak T cell response. After two AZD1222 doses, both the breadth and the depth of spike-specific TCRs were significantly higher than at day 0 and than in MenACWY recipients. In the small 56-69-year group, the increase in depth fell short of significance, most likely because of low power. Epitopes outside the regions mutated in the B.1.351 and B.1.1.7 variants were reportedly recognized by nearly half of the unique spike-specific TCRs. Vaccine-associated CD4 TCRs spanned the whole spike protein, with dominant responses in regions 160-218 and 743-854. Conclusions about previously exposed vaccinees were limited because only six AZD1222 recipients were SARS-CoV-2 seropositive at baseline.

The CDR3 regions of human TCRbeta chains were analyzed by immunosequencing. For the original study's pipeline: Repertoire TCRs were matched against a reference library of SARS-CoV-2-specific TCRs generated with the MIRA antigen-specificity platform. Breadth was defined as the fraction of unique TCRs that were SARS-CoV-2-associated, and depth was defined as the fraction of total T cells that were SARS-CoV-2-associated. Each spike-specific TCR was assigned to its reactive spike region and to a CD4 or CD8 class using the MIRA data. Log10-transformed breadth and depth values were compared by one-way ANOVA with Sidak's multiple comparisons tests. The clones in this table, taken by TCRdb from immuneACCESS, are in-frame only. Not every clone is retained; where verified, under half of the shortfall comes from an unresolved V gene, and the cause of the rest is unknown. D and trimming were read from the DNA, whereas the V and J calls and clone size are those reported in that table. The sample table records about 93,000 clones; approximately 89% of these occur just once. Over 2.5% of the sample is taken by the ten largest.

From the germline V gene, CDR1 is SGHDT and CDR2 is YYEEEE. V and J are truncated by 0 bases and 3 bases respectively, leaving an intervening sequence of 12 bases. From cysteine to phenylalanine, the CDR3 is 15 amino acids long. Here the CDR3 DNA is all that survives: 45 bases in frame from base 1. The sample's time point label, decoded: baseline before first vaccination. Taken with the paper, the label for treatment or condition translates to: meningococcal conjugate vaccine given as trial control. The vaccinee samples were drawn from two UK trials, COV001 and COV002, one of which was a single-blind randomized controlled phase 2/3 trial testing AZD1222 (ChAdOx1 nCoV-19) in healthy adults. For TCRbeta chain sequencing, PBMC samples were collected from trial participants at day 0 and at day 28 after the second dose.

The chain was built from TRBV5-6 and TRBJ1-2; TRBD1 is possibly the D segment (5 matching bases). This specimen was peripheral blood, taken on day 0 of MenACWY control vaccination. This sequence originates from an adult in good health. At the DNA level, the sequence is TGTGCCAGCAGCTTGGGGGACTCGCTCGACTATGGCTACACCTTC. Its translation is CASSLGDSLDYGYTF.